Below are 22 T cell receptor beta chains sequenced from a single sample in a study of shared clonotypes between healthy human individuals. Profiled with immunoSEQ multiplex PCR; TCRdb holds only in-frame clones, not every one. The table records some 1.5 million clones, 96% of them present only once. Source material: naive CD4+ T cells sorted from blood. Subset reported: CD45RA+ positively selected. These receptors originate from a man aged 25-40 years in good health.

CDR3 sequence reads: CASSLFTGGPADTQYF. The CDR3 DNA follows: TGTGCCAGCAGCTTGTTTACGGGAGGGCCCGCAGATACGCAGTATTTT. This chain connects TRBV5-5 to TRBJ2-3, with TRBD2 matching 8 bases. Germline CDR1 and CDR2: SGHKS and YYEKEE (reference sequence). With V trimmed by 1 base and J by 4 bases, 8 bases remained unmatched. This CDR3 region has 16 residues.

The V call is TRBV5-6, the J call TRBJ1-4, with D possibly being TRBD1 (6 bases). Germline CDR1 SGHDT, CDR2 YYEEEE. V lost 0 bases to trimming and J lost 4 bases, with 19 bases between them. This CDR3 region has 18 residues. The chain's CDR3 is CASSLGMMWTAINEKLFF. The CDR3 bases are TGTGCCAGCAGCTTGGGGATGATGTGGACAGCTATTAATGAAAAACTGTTTTTT.

The CDR3 sequence: CATRLAGGSSYEQYF. The CDR3 DNA is TGTGCCACGAGACTAGCGGGAGGGAGCTCCTACGAGCAGTACTTC. The rearrangement joins TRBV5-5 to TRBJ2-7; 14 bases map to TRBD2. Germline trimming cut 9 bases from V and 0 bases from J; bases unmatched to any gene: 5. Germline V gene data show CDR1 as SGHKS and CDR2 as YYEKEE (reference sequence). The CDR3 covers 15 residues.

CDR3 loop: CASSAPGGLYEQYF. The CDR3 coding sequence is TGTGCCAGCAGTGCTCCAGGGGGCCTCTACGAGCAGTACTTC. The chain joins TRBV27 to TRBJ2-7, with 8 bases matching TRBD1. The CDR3 length is 14 residues. The germline V gene encodes CDR1 MNHEY and CDR2 SMNVEV (reference sequence). J lost 3 bases, V lost 5 bases, and 6 bases had no gene match.

The gene calls are TRBV5-8 and TRBJ1-2; no firm D call. V was pared by 0 bases and J by 7 bases, with 13 bases between. Germline CDR1 and CDR2: SGHTS and YDEGEE. There are 14 residues in the CDR3. The DNA for the CDR3 is TGTGCCAGCAGCTTGGCCTTTGCAGGCGGTGGCTACACCTTC. It encodes CASSLAFAGGGYTF.

This chain connects TRBV7-8 to TRBJ2-3; 12 nucleotides align to TRBD2. CDR3 length: 19 residues. The junction had 17 bases not matched to a gene; V was cut back by 5 bases and J by 5 bases. Germline CDR1 reads SGHVS; CDR2 reads FQNEAQ. CDR3: CASSPYRVLAGGPGDTQYF. The DNA of the CDR3 is TGTGCCAGCAGCCCCTACAGGGTCCTAGCGGGAGGGCCGGGAGATACGCAGTATTTT.

J is TRBJ1-5 and V is TRBV18; D might be TRBD1 (5 bases). Between the trimmed V and J ends, which lost 4 bases and 4 bases, there was a span of 14 bases. CDR3 length equals 15 residues. Germline V lookup: CDR1 KGHSH, CDR2 LQKENI. CDR3 loop: CASSRGTGANQPQHF. In DNA form, the CDR3 reads TGTGCCAGCTCACGGGGGACCGGAGCAAATCAGCCCCAGCATTTT. Combining the CDR3 with reference TRBV18 and TRBJ1-5 gives the whole variable domain NAGVMQNPRHLVRRRGQEARLRCSPMKGHSHVYWYRQLPEEGLKFMVYLQKENIIDESGMPKERFSAEFPKEGPSILRIQQVVRGDSAAYFCASSRGTGANQPQHFGDGTRLSIL.

The rearrangement links TRBV5-6 to TRBJ2-3; D possibly corresponds to TRBD1 (5 bases). The ends were cut back, 4 bases at V and 6 bases at J, with 27 bases in the middle. The CDR3 runs to 18 residues. Per the germline V gene, CDR1 is SGHDT and CDR2 is YYEEEE. The CDR3: CASSGFVTGKFSSDTQYF. The CDR3 nucleotides are TGTGCCAGCAGCGGCTTTGTTACAGGAAAGTTTAGTTCGGATACGCAGTATTTT.

V gene TRBV5-1 combines with J gene TRBJ1-4, with no clear D. Germline values: CDR1 SGHRS, CDR2 YFSETQ. The CDR3 covers 15 residues. V shed 0 bases and J shed 6 bases, with 12 bases lying between them. CDR3 sequence: CASSLGTAVHEKLFF. The CDR3 nucleotides are TGCGCCAGCAGCTTGGGTACAGCTGTCCATGAAAAACTGTTTTTT.

As for this clone: Distinct nucleotide sequences in the sample also encode this CDR3. The genes are TRBV6-5 and TRBJ2-5; no clear D. V was shortened by 0 bases and J by 1 base, with 6 bases between the two germline ends. Germline V CDR1 and CDR2: MNHEY, SVGAGI. CDR3 size: 14 residues. The CDR3 DNA follows: TGTGCCAGCAGTTACTCTACAATCCAAGAGACCCAGTACTTC. This translates into CASSYSTIQETQYF.

The gene calls are TRBV5-6 and TRBJ1-2; TRBD1 aligns across 10 bases. J gave up 8 bases and V 0 bases, and 13 bases lay outside the gene matches. The CDR3 length is 17 residues. CDR1 SGHDT and CDR2 YYEEEE come from the germline V gene. The CDR3 spells CASSLVGLGQGKRGYTF. The CDR3 nucleotides read TGTGCCAGCAGCTTGGTAGGGCTGGGACAGGGGAAGCGAGGCTACACCTTC. Supplemented by reference TRBV5-6 and TRBJ1-2, the full variable domain reads DAGVTQSPTHLIKTRGQQVTLRCSPKSGHDTVSWYQQALGQGPQFIFQYYEEEERQRGNFPDRFSGHQFPNYSSELNVNALLLGDSALYLCASSLVGLGQGKRGYTFGSGTRLTVV.

The chain carries TRBV5-1 and TRBJ2-5, with 13 nucleotides matching TRBD2. The DNA end is a closer match to TRBJ2-7, so the J assignment may be wrong. Germline loops: CDR1 SGHRS, CDR2 YFSETQ. CDR3 size: 18 residues. CDR3 sequence (DNA): TGCGCCAGCAGCTTGGGAGGACTAGCGGGAGTGGGTTCGCGCGAGCAGTACTTC. It specifies CASSLGGLAGVGSREQYF.

This rearrangement joins TRBV7-9 to TRBJ1-4; D might be TRBD1 (5 bases). V lost 5 bases, J lost 14 bases, and 15 bases lay in between. The CDR3 consists of 12 residues. Germline assignment: CDR1 SEHNR and CDR2 FQNEAQ (reference sequence). The CDR3 DNA is TGTGCCAGCAGCAAGCAGGGTTACCGGCTGTTTTTT. This translates into CASSKQGYRLFF. The full variable domain, its missing parts supplied by reference TRBV7-9 and TRBJ1-4, is DTGVSQNPRHKITKRGQNVTFRCDPISEHNRLYWYRQTLGQGPEFLTYFQNEAQLEKSRLLSDRFSAERPKGSFSTLEIQRTEQGDSAMYLCASSKQGYRLFFGSGTQLSVL.

V and J are TRBV5-1 and TRBJ2-3, with unresolved D. Germline V gene data show CDR1 as SGHRS and CDR2 as YFSETQ. V was trimmed by 0 bases and J by 0 bases, leaving 8 bases between them. CDR3 size: 15 residues. As DNA, the CDR3 is TGCGCCAGCAGCTTGGACGCGCCTAGCACAGATACGCAGTATTTT. It specifies CASSLDAPSTDTQYF.

This chain links TRBV25-1 with TRBJ1-4; D is ambiguous. Germline V gene data show CDR1 as MGHDK and CDR2 as SYGVNS. Between the trimmed V and J ends, which lost 3 bases and 4 bases, there was a span of 9 bases. There are 14 residues in the CDR3. CDR3 bases: TGTGCCAGCAGTGACCGGGGAAGTAATGAAAAACTGTTTTTT. Translating it yields CASSDRGSNEKLFF.

V is TRBV29-1 and J is TRBJ1-2, with TRBD1 identical over 8 bases. Trimming removed 0 bases from V and 3 bases from J; junction bases left unmatched: 12. The CDR3 totals 17 residues. Germline CDR1 SQVTM, CDR2 ANQGSEA. The CDR3 DNA is TGCAGCGTTGAAGACATTCTAGGACAGGGACATTACTATGGCTACACCTTC. Protein: CSVEDILGQGHYYGYTF.

The chain joins TRBV6-6 to TRBJ2-7; no reliable D call. Trimming cost V 0 bases and J 0 bases, with 9 bases left between them. This CDR3 contains 15 residues. The germline V gene has CDR1 MNHNY and CDR2 SVGAGI (reference sequence). CDR3 loop: CASSYSQAHSYEQYF. CDR3 DNA: TGTGCCAGCAGTTACTCGCAGGCCCACTCCTACGAGCAGTACTTC.

Only one count was recorded for this clone. The J gene is TRBJ2-5, the V gene TRBV13; TRBD1 matches at 9 bases. The CDR3 is 17 residues long. J lost 4 bases, V lost 5 bases, and 14 bases had no gene match. The germline gives CDR1 PRHDT, CDR2 FYEKMQ (reference sequence). The CDR3 spells CASSLGQGPVPRETQYF. CDR3 DNA: TGTGCCAGCAGCCTTGGACAGGGGCCGGTACCGCGAGAGACCCAGTACTTC.

This rearrangement joins TRBV6-6 to TRBJ2-1; tentatively, D is TRBD1 (6 bases). This CDR3 is built from 15 residues. Trimming left V 7 bases short and J 6 bases short, with 19 bases between. The germline V gene has CDR1 MNHNY and CDR2 SVGAGI (reference sequence). CDR3 residues: CASTTGTGFINEQFF. The CDR3 bases are TGTGCCAGCACCACAGGGACGGGATTTATCAATGAGCAGTTCTTC.

For this clone: Distinct nucleotide sequences in the sample also encode this CDR3. The chain uses TRBV28 and TRBJ2-6, with D unclear. Trimming stripped 8 bases from V and 1 base from J, with 6 bases between. Germline-derived CDR1 and CDR2 are MDHEN and SYDVKM. The CDR3 is 13 residues long. CDR3 coding DNA: TGTGCCAGCTCATCATCTGGGGCCAACGTCCTGACTTTC. Translation: CASSSSGANVLTF.

This chain connects TRBV18 to TRBJ2-2; a weak D match, TRBD2 (5 bases). CDR1 is KGHSH, CDR2 LQKENI, per germline. CDR3 size: 13 residues. The V end lost 3 bases, the J end lost 5 bases, and 7 bases lay between the germline ends. The CDR3 protein is CASSPQRTGELFF. In DNA form, the CDR3 reads TGTGCCAGCTCACCTCAGCGGACCGGGGAGCTGTTTTTT.

The chain combines TRBV7-2 with TRBJ2-7; 7 bases match TRBD1. The V gene's germline CDR1 is SGHTA and CDR2 FQGNSA. V lost 5 bases to trimming and J lost 1 base; unmatched junction nucleotides: 5. The CDR3 has 14 residues. DNA for the CDR3: TGTGCCAGCAGCAAAGACAGGGTATCCTACGAGCAGTACTTC. This gives the protein CASSKDRVSYEQYF.